The 20 T cell receptor beta chains below all came from one sample that was sequenced in a study of T cell changes during pregnancy in multiple sclerosis (dated by TCRdb to 2018 to 2020). Libraries were made using the immunoSEQ multiplex PCR assay. This is the immuneACCESS table as TCRdb keeps it, with only in-frame sequences that have V and J called. A part of the clones is gone; compared with another copy, unresolved V genes explain less than half, and the rest is unexplained. Within this sample are around 60,000 clones, with 92% of them counted one time only. The biggest ten clones account for around 2.5% of the sample. The sequencing here drew on peripheral blood, taken in the second trimester of pregnancy. The receptors stem from a female donor in good health, enrolled as a control in a pregnancy study.

The V gene is TRBV7-9, the J gene TRBJ2-7; D not certain. CDR1 is SEHNR and CDR2 is FQNEAQ in the germline V gene (reference sequence). Trimming took 1 base from V and 2 from J, leaving 6 bases between them. The length of the CDR3 is 13 residues. The CDR3 loop is CASSLDTPYEQYF. CDR3 sequence (DNA): TGTGCCAGCAGCTTAGACACCCCCTACGAGCAGTACTTC.

The rearrangement joins TRBV27 to TRBJ1-5; possibly TRBD1 for D (6 bases). CDR1 is MNHEY, CDR2 SMNVEV, per germline (reference sequence). CDR3 length: 17 residues. Trimming pared 2 bases from V and 7 bases from J, leaving 21 bases between. CDR3 nucleotides: TGTGCCAGCAGTTTAAGGGGGAGTTACATTTTTCGGCAGCCCCAGCATTTT. Translated: CASSLRGSYIFRQPQHF.

The chain links TRBV27 to TRBJ2-7, with 7 bases that match TRBD2. CDR1 and CDR2 from the germline V gene are MNHEY and SMNVEV (reference sequence). After removal of 6 bases from V and 3 bases from J, the junction contained 8 bases not matched to a gene. The length of the CDR3 is 14 residues. The CDR3 region has the DNA TGTGCCAGCAGAGTAAGAGCGGGAAGCTACGAGCAGTACTTC. It encodes CASRVRAGSYEQYF.

V usage is TRBV6-6 and J usage is TRBJ1-3, with D tentatively TRBD1 (5 bases). The germline V gene has CDR1 MNHNY and CDR2 SVGAGI (reference sequence). Trimming shortened V by 8 bases and J by 0 bases, and 8 bases separated the two germline ends. The CDR3 totals 13 residues. The CDR3 reads CASLDSSGNTIYF. CDR3 sequence (DNA): TGTGCCAGCCTCGACAGCTCTGGAAACACCATATATTTT.

The chain joins TRBV10-3 to TRBJ2-3, with no clear D. Germline values: CDR1 ENHRY, CDR2 SYGVKD. Trimming cost V 2 bases and J 6 bases, with 6 bases left between them. This CDR3 is 12 amino acids long. CDR3 bases: TGTGCCATCAGTGAGGGCCAGGATACGCAGTATTTT. Its protein is CAISEGQDTQYF.

V gene TRBV2 combines with J gene TRBJ2-5; D ambiguous. Trimming removed 6 bases at V and 4 bases at J, with 6 bases between. The CDR3 has 11 amino acids. The germline gives CDR1 SNHLY, CDR2 FYNNEI. This CDR3 is CASRSLETQYF. CDR3 DNA sequence: TGTGCCAGCAGATCATTAGAGACCCAGTACTTC.

With respect to this clone: The DNA is omitted, as the CDR3 cannot be located on it reliably, and the CDR3 follows TCRdb's listing. This chain joins TRBV7-8 and TRBJ2-2; the table calls TRBD2, which could not be checked here. The germline CDR1 and CDR2 sequences are SGHVS and FQNEAQ. The CDR3 totals 16 residues, both ends included. The CDR3 here is CASSFGPGLTTGELFF.

The V gene is TRBV2, the J gene TRBJ2-1, with 10 bases fitting TRBD2. The CDR3 covers 16 residues. V gave up 7 bases and J gave up 2 bases; unmatched junction bases: 8. Germline assignment: CDR1 SNHLY and CDR2 FYNNEI. The CDR3 DNA reads as TGTGCCAGCACCCTGGTTAGCGGGAGGCCCTACAATGAGCAGTTCTTC. Translation: CASTLVSGRPYNEQFF.

This sequence joins TRBV30 and TRBJ1-2; 9 bases map to TRBD1. The germline gives CDR1 GTSNPN, CDR2 SVGIG (reference sequence). This CDR3 region has 14 residues. V was clipped by 3 bases and J by 5 bases; unmatched bases: 7. CDR3 sequence: CAWSEDRGNYGYTF. Written as DNA, the CDR3 is TGTGCCTGGAGCGAAGACAGGGGGAATTATGGCTACACCTTC. Variable domain in full (rest from reference TRBV30 and TRBJ1-2): SQTIHQWPATLVQPVGSPLSLECTVEGTSNPNLYWYRQAAGRGLQLLFYSVGIGQISSEVPQNLSASRPQDRQFILSSKKLLLSDSGFYLCAWSEDRGNYGYTFGSGTRLTVV.

The gene calls are TRBV5-8 and TRBJ2-7; the D gene is possibly TRBD2 (5 bases). The germline CDR1 and CDR2 sequences are SGHTS and YDEGEE. V lost 0 bases, J lost 6 bases, and 13 bases lay in between. The CDR3 sequence is 14 residues long. The CDR3 DNA is TGTGCCAGCAGCTTGGGTACGGGGATAAGCGAGCAGTACTTC. As protein: CASSLGTGISEQYF.

V gene TRBV7-9 combines with J gene TRBJ2-1, with a tentative D call TRBD1 (5 bases). Germline V gene data show CDR1 as SEHNR and CDR2 as FQNEAQ (reference sequence). The V and J ends lost 4 bases and 8 bases respectively, with 12 bases between them. CDR3 length equals 13 residues. The CDR3 nucleotides are TGTGCCAGCAGCTGGTTGTTAGGGGATGAGCAGTTCTTC. Translated: CASSWLLGDEQFF. Drawing the rest from reference TRBV7-9 and TRBJ2-1, the complete variable domain is DTGVSQNPRHKITKRGQNVTFRCDPISEHNRLYWYRQTLGQGPEFLTYFQNEAQLEKSRLLSDRFSAERPKGSFSTLEIQRTEQGDSAMYLCASSWLLGDEQFFGPGTRLTVL.

The chain joins TRBV30 to TRBJ2-1; D is unclear. Per the germline V gene, CDR1 is GTSNPN and CDR2 is SVGIG (reference sequence). This CDR3 has 14 amino acids. V was shortened by 4 bases and J by 2 bases, with 12 bases between the two germline ends. The CDR3 DNA is TGTGCCTGGACTGGAACAGCTACCTACAATGAGCAGTTCTTC. Its protein product is CAWTGTATYNEQFF.

The chain links TRBV2 to TRBJ2-2; possibly TRBD1 for D (5 bases). Germline loops: CDR1 SNHLY, CDR2 FYNNEI. V was pared by 7 bases and J by 0 bases, with 15 bases between. The CDR3 contains 16 residues. This CDR3 is CASIRVEIANTGELFF. The CDR3 bases are TGTGCCAGCATCAGGGTCGAAATCGCGAACACCGGGGAGCTGTTTTTT.

This clone came up once. CDR3: CAWNGRGAYREQYF. DNA for the CDR3: TGTGCCTGGAACGGACGGGGGGCCTACCGCGAGCAGTACTTC. The chain links TRBV30 to TRBJ2-7, with a weak D call TRBD2 (7 bases). The CDR3 runs 14 residues. From germline, CDR1 is GTSNPN and CDR2 SVGIG (reference sequence). Trimming left V 4 bases short and J 6 bases short, with 19 bases between.

The chain recombines TRBV25-1 with TRBJ1-6; TRBD1 agrees at 7 bases. This CDR3 is built from 15 residues. With 7 bases clipped from V and 6 bases from J, the junction kept 9 bases outside the gene matches. The germline V gene has CDR1 MGHDK and CDR2 SYGVNS. In nucleotides, the CDR3 is TGTGCCAGCATTGTTGGGACAGAAACTAATTCACCCCTCCACTTT. This translates into CASIVGTETNSPLHF.

V is TRBV7-9 and J is TRBJ2-2; no clear D gene. The CDR3 is made up of 11 amino acids. Germline V gene lookup returns CDR1 SEHNR and CDR2 FQNEAQ (reference sequence). The germline V and J ends were trimmed by 6 bases and 5 bases, with 4 bases remaining between them. In nucleotides, the CDR3 is TGTGCCAGCAGTCGTACCGGGGAGCTGTTTTTT. This encodes CASSRTGELFF.

This clone was recorded only once. V is TRBV27 and J is TRBJ1-5; D gene uncertain. The V and J ends lost 6 bases and 5 bases respectively, with 14 bases between them. Germline-derived CDR1 and CDR2 are MNHEY and SMNVEV (reference sequence). This CDR3 is built from 14 residues. The CDR3 reads CASRDPRGYQPQHF. In nucleotides, the CDR3 is TGTGCCAGCAGAGACCCCCGGGGATATCAGCCCCAGCATTTT.

This chain uses TRBV19 with TRBJ1-5, with D maybe TRBD1 (6 bases). CDR1 LNHDA and CDR2 SQIVND come from the germline V gene (reference sequence). CDR3 size: 14 residues. Between the trimmed V and J ends, which lost 9 bases and 7 bases, there was a span of 19 bases. This CDR3 reads CASRQRGGGQPQHF. Written as DNA, the CDR3 is TGTGCCAGCAGACAAAGGGGAGGGGGGCAGCCCCAGCATTTT. The complete variable domain, with remaining parts taken from reference TRBV19 and TRBJ1-5, reads DGGITQSPKYLFRKEGQNVTLSCEQNLNHDAMYWYRQDPGQGLRLIYYSQIVNDFQKGDIAEGYSVSREKKESFPLTVTSAQKNPTAFYLCASRQRGGGQPQHFGDGTRLSIL.

The chain carries TRBV19 and TRBJ2-3; 15 bases map to TRBD2. The CDR3 sequence is 15 residues long. The V gene's germline CDR1 is LNHDA and CDR2 SQIVND (reference sequence). J was trimmed by 6 bases and V by 6 bases; bases with no gene match: 4. CDR3 nucleotides: TGTGCCAGTAGGCAGGGACTAGCGGGAGGTGATACGCAGTATTTT. It codes for CASRQGLAGGDTQYF.

The chain uses TRBV7-6 and TRBJ2-2; 10 positions match TRBD2. Germline V CDR1 and CDR2: SGHVS, FNYEAQ. The CDR3 has 17 residues. Losses at the gene ends were 5 bases for V and 2 bases for J; bases not matched to a gene: 8. The CDR3 loop is CASSHAGLAINTGELFF. The DNA of the CDR3 is TGTGCCAGCAGCCACGCGGGACTAGCGATAAACACCGGGGAGCTGTTTTTT. Together with reference TRBV7-6 and TRBJ2-2, the CDR3 gives the full variable domain: GAGVSQSPRYKVTKRGQDVALRCDPISGHVSLYWYRQALGQGPEFLTYFNYEAQQDKSGLPNDRFSAERPEGSISTLTIQRTEQRDSAMYRCASSHAGLAINTGELFFGEGSRLTVL.